Listed here are 27 T cell receptor beta chains from one sample, sequenced in a study of cytomegalovirus exposure and HLA in healthy donors. PCR employed 60 Vbeta and 13 Jbeta primers. The method was immunoSEQ multiplex PCR; TCRdb's version includes in-frame clones alone and lacks a portion of them. The table shows 150,000 to 250,000 clones, with 70% to 80% occurring only once. The sample was PBMCs. The receptors were gathered from a man aged 25 to 40 in good health and CMV-seronegative.

The CDR3 coding sequence is TGTGCCAGCAGTCCGGGGGTAGAAGCTTTCTTT. It codes for CASSPGVEAFF. This chain connects TRBV27 to TRBJ1-1, with a weak D call TRBD1 (5 bases). Germline V gene data show CDR1 as MNHEY and CDR2 as SMNVEV (reference sequence). The CDR3 runs 11 residues. V dropped 5 bases and J dropped 8 bases, with 9 bases sitting between them.

This sequence joins TRBV5-1 and TRBJ2-7, with D perhaps TRBD1 (6 bases). Germline V gene lookup returns CDR1 SGHRS and CDR2 YFSETQ. V lost 4 bases and J 0 bases, leaving 14 bases between the germline ends. The CDR3 is made up of 15 amino acids. The CDR3 region has the DNA TGCGCCAGCAGCACAGGACAGTTTAGCTCCTACGAGCAGTACTTC. Residues: CASSTGQFSSYEQYF.

The chain links TRBV28 to TRBJ2-7; D might be TRBD1 (6 bases). CDR1 and CDR2 (germline): MDHEN, SYDVKM. The CDR3 is 14 amino acids. V shed 7 bases and J shed 0 bases, with 13 bases lying between them. DNA of the CDR3: TGTGCCAGCACCTGGACAGCCGGCTCCTACGAGCAGTACTTC. This sequence encodes CASTWTAGSYEQYF. Full variable domain (rest looked up from reference TRBV28 and TRBJ2-7): DVKVTQSSRYLVKRTGEKVFLECVQDMDHENMFWYRQDPGLGLRLIYFSYDVKMKEKGDIPEGYSVSREKKERFSLILESASTNQTSMYLCASTWTAGSYEQYFGPGTRLTVT.

The rearrangement joins TRBV29-1 to TRBJ2-7; 7 bases are a match to TRBD1. Germline CDR1 and CDR2: SQVTM and ANQGSEA. The trim removed 6 bases at V and 5 bases at J, leaving 7 bases unmatched. The CDR3 is made up of 12 amino acids. CDR3 loop: CSVRQGGHEQYF. The CDR3 DNA follows: TGCAGCGTGAGACAGGGTGGCCACGAGCAGTACTTC.

This rearrangement joins TRBV28 to TRBJ1-2, with 7 bases that match TRBD1. Germline V gives CDR1 MDHEN, CDR2 SYDVKM. The CDR3 contains 14 residues. Losses at the gene ends were 4 bases for V and 6 bases for J; bases not matched to a gene: 8. CDR3 protein: CASSSATGTDGYTF. CDR3 DNA sequence: TGTGCCAGCAGTTCGGCGACAGGGACTGATGGCTACACCTTC.

This rearrangement joins TRBV11-2 to TRBJ2-1, with TRBD2 identical over 10 bases. Trimming at V came to 1 base and at J to 8 bases, leaving 8 bases not matched to a gene. Germline values: CDR1 SGHAT, CDR2 FQNNGV. This CDR3 is 16 amino acids long. The CDR3 nucleotides are TGTGCCAGCAGCTTAGTTTTCTCTAGCGGGAGTTATGAGCAGTTCTTC. Protein product: CASSLVFSSGSYEQFF. Supplemented by reference TRBV11-2 and TRBJ2-1, the full variable domain reads EAGVAQSPRYKIIEKRQSVAFWCNPISGHATLYWYQQILGQGPKLLIQFQNNGVVDDSQLPKDRFSAERLKGVDSTLKIQPAKLEDSAVYLCASSLVFSSGSYEQFFGPGTRLTVL.

V is TRBV6-5 and J is TRBJ1-1, with D unclear. Germline V gives CDR1 MNHEY, CDR2 SVGAGI. The CDR3 has 13 amino acids. The germline V and J ends were trimmed by 2 bases and 1 base, with 5 bases remaining between them. DNA of the CDR3: TGTGCCAGCAGTTACACACCGAACACTGAAGCTTTCTTT. This gives the protein CASSYTPNTEAFF.

CDR3 sequence (DNA): TGTGCCATCAGTGAGTCGTCCGCGCCCACTGAAGCTTTCTTT. Amino acid sequence: CAISESSAPTEAFF. V and J are TRBV10-3 and TRBJ1-1, with D hard to call. The CDR3 covers 14 residues. Per germline, CDR1 ENHRY and CDR2 SYGVKD. V was shortened by 0 bases and J by 4 bases, with 9 bases between the two germline ends.

The rearrangement joins TRBV10-2 to TRBJ2-5, with 10 bases that match TRBD2. The CDR3 loop spans 15 amino acids. Per germline, CDR1 WSHSY and CDR2 SAAADI. Trimming took 2 bases from V and 5 from J; bases not matched to a gene: 5. The CDR3 region is CASSEGLAEMETQYF. As DNA, the CDR3 is TGCGCCAGCAGTGAGGGACTAGCGGAGATGGAGACCCAGTACTTC.

This rearrangement joins TRBV5-6 to TRBJ1-5; D is ambiguous. Trimming left V 1 base short and J 1 base short, with 9 bases between. The length of the CDR3 is 15 residues. Germline CDR1 reads SGHDT; CDR2 reads YYEEEE. Written as DNA, the CDR3 is TGTGCCAGCAGCTTGAGGCAGGCAAGCAATCAGCCCCAGCATTTT. Protein product: CASSLRQASNQPQHF.

The chain is built from TRBV29-1 and TRBJ1-5; D ambiguous. The V gene lost 3 bases and the J gene lost 6 bases, with 9 bases spanning the gap. The CDR3 contains 12 residues. The germline CDR1 and CDR2 sequences are SQVTM and ANQGSEA. The CDR3 spells CSVEVGGQPQHF. CDR3 in DNA: TGCAGCGTTGAGGTTGGAGGTCAGCCCCAGCATTTT.

The chain combines TRBV7-6 with TRBJ2-7; D uncertain. CDR3 size: 13 residues. Trimming removed 5 bases from V and 4 bases from J, with 12 bases in between. Germline lookup yields CDR1 SGHVS and CDR2 FNYEAQ. DNA of the CDR3: TGTGCCAGCAGCCCACGAGGTGGGTACGAGCAGTACTTC. Translation: CASSPRGGYEQYF.

The chain employs TRBV2 and TRBJ1-1; perhaps TRBD1 as D (6 bases). The V gene's germline CDR1 is SNHLY and CDR2 FYNNEI. The CDR3 length is 13 residues. This chain's CDR3 is CADSGQLNTEAFF. The CDR3 nucleotides are TGTGCGGATTCCGGACAGCTGAACACTGAAGCTTTCTTT.

This clone has a handful of counts. Here the CDR3 DNA reads TGTGCCAGCAGCATCTTAGCGGGAGACGCCACCGGGGAGCTGTTTTTT. This codes for CASSILAGDATGELFF. The rearrangement uses TRBV7-9 and TRBJ2-2; 9 positions agree with TRBD2. The CDR3 runs to 16 residues. V was pared by 5 bases and J by 4 bases, with 8 bases of the junction left unmatched. Germline V gives CDR1 SEHNR, CDR2 FQNEAQ (reference sequence).

The J gene is TRBJ1-2, the V gene TRBV29-1, with D possibly matching TRBD1 (5 bases). This CDR3 is 17 amino acids long. CDR1 and CDR2 from the germline V gene are SQVTM and ANQGSEA. V lost 0 bases and J lost 8, with 25 bases in between. The CDR3 DNA sequence: TGCAGCGTTGAAGACCGTTGGTTTTTGGGGGGGGTCGGAGGCTACACCTTC. Amino acid sequence: CSVEDRWFLGGVGGYTF.

The gene calls are TRBV5-1 and TRBJ2-3; 8 bases are shared with TRBD2. V dropped 6 bases and J dropped 1; count of bases not matched to a gene: 4. Germline CDR1 reads SGHRS; CDR2 reads YFSETQ. CDR3 length equals 14 residues. The CDR3 loop reads CASTQTSGTDTQYF. The CDR3 nucleotides read TGCGCCAGCACCCAGACTAGCGGCACAGATACGCAGTATTTT. Based on the CDR3 plus reference TRBV5-1 and TRBJ2-3, the full variable domain is KAGVTQTPRYLIKTRGQQVTLSCSPISGHRSVSWYQQTPGQGLQFLFEYFSETQRNKGNFPGRFSGRQFSNSRSEMNVSTLELGDSALYLCASTQTSGTDTQYFGPGTRLTVL.

This clone appeared many times. The V gene is TRBV5-1, the J gene TRBJ2-7, with TRBD2 matching 8 bases. Germline values: CDR1 SGHRS, CDR2 YFSETQ. After removal of 4 bases from V and 6 bases from J, the junction contained 18 bases not matched to a gene. The CDR3 runs to 17 residues. Here the CDR3 reads CASSLRGDSGMGSEQYF. The CDR3 DNA sequence: TGCGCCAGCAGCCTCAGGGGAGATAGCGGGATGGGTAGCGAGCAGTACTTC. Using reference TRBV5-1 and TRBJ2-7 for the parts outside the CDR3, the full variable domain is KAGVTQTPRYLIKTRGQQVTLSCSPISGHRSVSWYQQTPGQGLQFLFEYFSETQRNKGNFPGRFSGRQFSNSRSEMNVSTLELGDSALYLCASSLRGDSGMGSEQYFGPGTRLTVT.

The chain is built from TRBV12-5 and TRBJ2-7; D possibly corresponds to TRBD1 (5 bases). The CDR3 totals 17 residues. V was shortened by 3 bases and J by 3 bases, with 21 bases between the two germline ends. Germline V gene lookup returns CDR1 LGHNT and CDR2 FRNRAP. The CDR3 coding sequence is TGTGCTAGTGGTTTCCCCGCCAGCATGGGGCCCGACTACGAGCAGTACTTC. It specifies CASGFPASMGPDYEQYF.

V gene TRBV28 combines with J gene TRBJ2-2, with TRBD2 matching over 7 bases. The J segment lost 3 bases and the V segment lost 3 bases, leaving 7 bases of the junction unmatched. The V gene's germline CDR1 is MDHEN and CDR2 SYDVKM. The CDR3 has 16 amino acids. The CDR3 reads CASSLIGGGDTGELFF. The CDR3, as DNA: TGTGCCAGCAGTTTGATCGGGGGAGGGGACACCGGGGAGCTGTTTTTT.

This rearrangement joins TRBV27 to TRBJ2-7; 11 bases are shared with TRBD2. The V segment lost 4 bases and the J segment 3 bases; nucleotides outside the gene matches: 8. This CDR3 contains 16 residues. The germline CDR1 and CDR2 sequences are MNHEY and SMNVEV (reference sequence). CDR3: CASSSLTSGSLYEQYF. CDR3 nucleotides: TGTGCCAGCAGTTCGCTAACTAGCGGGAGTCTCTACGAGCAGTACTTC.

The rearrangement links TRBV19 to TRBJ1-2; TRBD1 agrees at 9 bases. Germline CDR1 is LNHDA and CDR2 is SQIVND (reference sequence). The CDR3 spans 13 residues. The junction had 5 bases not matched to a gene; V was cut back by 9 bases and J by 3 bases. DNA for the CDR3: TGTGCCAGCGGGGACAGGGCGGACTATGGCTACACCTTC. Translation gives CASGDRADYGYTF.

The chain carries TRBV15 and TRBJ1-1; the D gene is possibly TRBD1 (6 bases). Trimming removed 1 base from V and 4 bases from J, with 10 bases in between. This CDR3 is built from 14 residues. CDR1 and CDR2 from the germline V gene are LNHNV and YYDKDF (reference sequence). In nucleotides, the CDR3 is TGTGCCACCAGCAGAGTACAGGGCAGCACTGAAGCTTTCTTT. This gives the protein CATSRVQGSTEAFF.

This clone was seen only a few times. V is TRBV4-1 and J is TRBJ1-3, with D perhaps matching TRBD1 (6 bases). V was cut by 0 bases and J by 0 bases, with 12 bases left in between. Germline values: CDR1 MGHRA, CDR2 YSYEKL. This CDR3 comprises 17 residues. The CDR3 sequence is CASSQDRDRNSGNTIYF. The CDR3 bases are TGCGCCAGCAGCCAAGATCGCGACAGGAACTCTGGAAACACCATATATTTT.

This chain joins TRBV19 and TRBJ1-2, with TRBD1 matching 8 bases. The J segment lost 3 bases and the V segment lost 3 bases, leaving 3 bases of the junction unmatched. The CDR3 runs to 14 residues. CDR1 and CDR2 from the germline V gene are LNHDA and SQIVND (reference sequence). CDR3 loop: CASSIQGADYGYTF. In DNA form, the CDR3 reads TGTGCCAGTAGTATTCAGGGGGCGGACTATGGCTACACCTTC.

The gene calls are TRBV6-1 and TRBJ1-5; D not certain. Trimming stripped 4 bases from V and 1 base from J, with 11 bases between. The germline V gene has CDR1 MNHNS and CDR2 SASEGT. The CDR3 loop spans 15 amino acids. The CDR3 is CASSVSDGSNQPQHF. CDR3 nucleotide sequence: TGTGCCAGCAGTGTATCTGACGGGAGCAATCAGCCCCAGCATTTT.

V is TRBV28 and J is TRBJ2-7, with 9 positions matching TRBD1. V lost 2 bases, J lost 7 bases, and 9 bases stayed unmatched. In germline, CDR1 is MDHEN, CDR2 SYDVKM. This CDR3 contains 15 residues. DNA of the CDR3: TGTGCCAGCAGTTTAAGGCTACAGGGGGCGGGTGAGCAGTACTTC. Translating gives CASSLRLQGAGEQYF.

The chain has TRBV7-9 and TRBJ1-1, with a possible D match to TRBD1 (5 bases). Per germline, CDR1 SEHNR and CDR2 FQNEAQ (reference sequence). The V gene lost 5 bases and the J gene lost 3 bases, with 10 bases spanning the gap. The CDR3 has 13 residues. The CDR3 region has the DNA TGTGCCAGCAGCGCCCAGGGTTACACTGAAGCTTTCTTT. It specifies CASSAQGYTEAFF.